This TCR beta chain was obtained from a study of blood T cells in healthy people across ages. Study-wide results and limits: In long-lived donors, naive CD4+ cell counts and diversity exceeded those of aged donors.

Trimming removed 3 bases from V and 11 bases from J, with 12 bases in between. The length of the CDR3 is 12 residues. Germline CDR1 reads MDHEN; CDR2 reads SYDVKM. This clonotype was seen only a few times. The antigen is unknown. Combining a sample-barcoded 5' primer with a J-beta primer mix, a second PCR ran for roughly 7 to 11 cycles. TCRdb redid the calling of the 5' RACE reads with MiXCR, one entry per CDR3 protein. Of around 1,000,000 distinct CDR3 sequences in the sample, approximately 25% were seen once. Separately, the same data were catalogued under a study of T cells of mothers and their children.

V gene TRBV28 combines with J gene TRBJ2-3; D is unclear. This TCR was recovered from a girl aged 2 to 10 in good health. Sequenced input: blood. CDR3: CASSLALVQQYF. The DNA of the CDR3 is TGTGCCAGCAGTTTGGCCCTTGTTCAGCAGTATTTT.